Below, one TCR beta chain is given with its context. This sample stems from a study of Ad26.COV2.S vaccination and SARS-CoV-2 variants. CDR1 and CDR2 (germline): SGHVS, FNYEAQ. CDR3 size: 17 residues. V lost 5 bases, J lost 1 base, and 20 bases lay in between. Clones were read by immunoSEQ multiplex PCR, and TCRdb kept only the in-frame ones, dropping some. The sample shows approximately 410,000 clones, more than 75% of them seen only once. The treatment was: roughly 20 received Ad26.COV2.S at low or high dose, single or two shots; five or six received placebo; per-sample allocation not given. Each sample was drawn 63 days after the first injection (of vaccine or placebo).

The clonotype was recovered from a person aged 18-60 years who received the Ad26.COV2.S COVID-19 vaccine or a placebo. The V and J genes are TRBV7-6 and TRBJ2-5; perhaps TRBD2 as D (5 bases). The sample consisted of peripheral blood, taken in a trial of Ad26.COV2.S vaccine versus placebo. CDR3 in amino acids: CASSQLSRERGQETQYF. Written as DNA, the CDR3 is TGTGCCAGCAGCCAACTTTCACGGGAAAGAGGCCAAGAGACCCAGTACTTC.